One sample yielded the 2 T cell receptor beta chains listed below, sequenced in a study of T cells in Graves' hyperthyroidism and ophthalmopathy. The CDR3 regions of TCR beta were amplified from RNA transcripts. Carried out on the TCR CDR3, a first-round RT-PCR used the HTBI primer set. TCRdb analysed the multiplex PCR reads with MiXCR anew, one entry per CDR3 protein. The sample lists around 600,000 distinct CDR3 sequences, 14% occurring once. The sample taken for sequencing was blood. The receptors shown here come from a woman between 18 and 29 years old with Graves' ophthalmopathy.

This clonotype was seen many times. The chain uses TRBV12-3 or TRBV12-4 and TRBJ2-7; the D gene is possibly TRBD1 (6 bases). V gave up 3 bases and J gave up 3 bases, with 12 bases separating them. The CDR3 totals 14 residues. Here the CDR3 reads CASSFAEDSYEQYF. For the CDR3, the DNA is TGTGCCAGCAGTTTCGCGGAGGACAGCTACGAGCAGTACTTC.

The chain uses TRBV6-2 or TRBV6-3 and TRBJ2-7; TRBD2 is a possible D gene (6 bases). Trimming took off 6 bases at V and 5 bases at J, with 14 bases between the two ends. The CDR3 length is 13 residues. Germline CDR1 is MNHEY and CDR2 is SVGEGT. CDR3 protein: CASRAWGVDEQYF. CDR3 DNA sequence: TGTGCCAGCAGGGCATGGGGGGTCGACGAGCAGTACTTC.